This T cell receptor beta chain came from a study of T cell responses to AZD1222 COVID-19 vaccine. Study summary: Second-dose groups at about 4 or about 12 weeks were pooled.

Germline V gene lookup returns CDR1 SNHLY and CDR2 FYNNEI. The CDR3 loop spans 17 amino acids. V was pared by 3 bases and J by 2 bases, with 4 bases of the junction left unmatched. Generated by immunoSEQ multiplex PCR, the TCRdb table keeps only in-frame clones and is missing some. Of 150,000 to 200,000 clones in the sample, around 94% were seen once. The chain links TRBV2 to TRBJ1-4, with 12 bases aligning to TRBD1. The source material was peripheral blood, sampled on day 0 of AZD1222 vaccination. The clonotype was recovered from an adult in good health. In nucleotides, the CDR3 is TGTGCCAGCAGTGACGGGACAGGGGGCAATACTAATGAAAAACTGTTTTTT. Amino acid sequence: CASSDGTGGNTNEKLFF. The entire variable domain, with the rest obtained from reference TRBV2 and TRBJ1-4, is as follows: EPEVTQTPSHQVTQMGQEVILRCVPISNHLYFYWYRQILGQKVEFLVSFYNNEISEKSEIFDDQFSVERPDGSNFTLKIRSTKLEDSAMYFCASSDGTGGNTNEKLFFGSGTQLSVL.